The clone carrying this TCR beta chain was recorded a few times. The antigen is undetermined. V shed 4 bases and J 7 bases; nucleotides not matched to a gene: 10. CDR1 and CDR2 from the germline V gene are KGHSH and LQKENI. This CDR3 is built from 15 residues. The source of the sample is a study of T-cell memory formation after mild COVID-19. Study conclusions and caveats: Balance between CD4 and CD8 was seen in clones contracting day 15 to 85, and a CD4+ lean was seen in later expanders.

A single record per CDR3 protein comes from TCRdb applying MiXCR to the 5' RACE reads. Of approximately 46,000 distinct CDR3 sequences in the sample, around 12% were seen once. The gene calls are TRBV18 and TRBJ1-2; 9 nucleotides agree with TRBD1. The sequenced material came from PBMCs or a T cell subset sorted from them (not recorded which). This sequence was found in a man between 18 and 35 years old who had mild COVID-19 (a few samples of this study predate the infection). Cell type and time point are not known. CDR3 sequence reads: CASSQPGQGSGGYTF. CDR3 DNA sequence: TGTGCCAGCTCACAGCCGGGACAGGGATCGGGTGGCTACACCTTC. Full variable domain (remainder filled in from reference TRBV18 and TRBJ1-2): NAGVMQNPRHLVRRRGQEARLRCSPMKGHSHVYWYRQLPEEGLKFMVYLQKENIIDESGMPKERFSAEFPKEGPSILRIQQVVRGDSAAYFCASSQPGQGSGGYTFGSGTRLTVV.